This is a list of T cell receptor beta chains from one sample in a study of T cell responses to AZD1222 COVID-19 vaccine. TCRdb's table, derived via immunoSEQ multiplex PCR, lists solely in-frame clones and lacks some. The sample records over 95,000 clones, 87% being singletons. The sequences come from peripheral blood, collected on day 0 of AZD1222 vaccination. Every receptor here comes from an adult in good health. Both conserved end residues are part of each CDR3. The D gene is left open where the match is weak. Clone size, where shown, is once, few, many, or a class for clones that have expanded.

clone size	D gene	CDR3 length	V gene	J gene	CDR3 DNA	CDR3 protein
-	-	17	TRBV3-1/TRBV3-2	TRBJ1-4	TGTGCCAGCAGCCAAAAGGGAAGAGGGGCAACTAATGAAAAACTGTTTTTT	CASSQKGRGATNEKLFF
-	-	14	TRBV6-2/TRBV6-3	TRBJ2-7	TGTGCCAGCAGTTGGAGTCAGGGCTCCTACGAGCAGTACTTC	CASSWSQGSYEQYF
-	TRBD1	15	TRBV5-1	TRBJ1-4	TGTGCCAGCAGCGCCCGGACAGGGCAGGGCGAAAAACTGTTTTTT	CASSARTGQGEKLFF
few	TRBD2	14	TRBV28	TRBJ2-7	TGTGCCAGCAGCCTTAAGACTAGCGGTCGCGAGCAGTACTTC	CASSLKTSGREQYF
-	TRBD1	18	TRBV19	TRBJ1-6	TGTGCCAGTAGTGCCCGGGCGACAGGGAGCTCCTATAATTCACCCCTCCACTTT	CASSARATGSSYNSPLHF
-	-	13	TRBV6-5	TRBJ1-1	TGTGCCAGCAGCCGGTGGCAGAACACTGAAGCTTTCTTT	CASSRWQNTEAFF
-	TRBD1	12	TRBV29-1	TRBJ1-2	TGCAGCGTTGATCCGGGACAGTGGGGCTACACCTTC	CSVDPGQWGYTF
-	TRBD2	15	TRBV6-5	TRBJ2-3	TGTGCCAGCAGTATTTCGGGAGGGCCCACAGATACGCAGTATTTT	CASSISGGPTDTQYF
-	-	13	TRBV5-1	TRBJ1-1	TGCGCCAGCAGTGCCCTCGGCGGCGATGAAGCTTTCTTT	CASSALGGDEAFF
few	-	14	TRBV5-1	TRBJ2-2	TGTGCCAGCAGCTTGGCCATGAACACCGGGGAGCTGTTTTTT	CASSLAMNTGELFF
-	-	16	TRBV7-3	TRBJ2-6	TGTGCCAGCAGCGGAACTCCAGGGGCTGGGGCCAACGTCCTGACTTTC	CASSGTPGAGANVLTF
-	-	14	TRBV10-3	TRBJ1-2	TGTGCCATCAGTGAGCCCACCACCGGGGGGGGCTACACCTTC	CAISEPTTGGGYTF
-	-	14	TRBV6-2/TRBV6-3	TRBJ1-2	TGTGCCAGCAGTAGGGGGACCGGCTTCTATGGCTACACCTTC	CASSRGTGFYGYTF
-	-	16	TRBV7-9	TRBJ2-3	TGTGCCAGCAGCCCTTCGTACAGGGCGCAGGGAGATACGCAGTATTTT	CASSPSYRAQGDTQYF
-	TRBD2	14	TRBV4-1	TRBJ2-7	TGCGCCAGCAGCCCCGGGACTAGCGGGGGGGGAGCATACTTC	CASSPGTSGGGAYF
-	-	13	TRBV19	TRBJ1-1	TGTGCCAGTAGTATAAGTCAAGGAGTGTACGCTTTCTTT	CASSISQGVYAFF
-	TRBD1	14	TRBV4-1	TRBJ1-2	TGCGCCAGCAGCACCGCAACAGGGGATCTTGGCTACACCTTC	CASSTATGDLGYTF
-	-	12	TRBV7-9	TRBJ2-2	TGTGCCAGCAGCCCGGAGACTGGGGAGCTGTTTTTT	CASSPETGELFF
-	-	13	TRBV30	TRBJ1-5	TGTGCCTGGAGTGCCACCACGGGGCAGCCCCAGCATTTT	CAWSATTGQPQHF
-	-	14	TRBV27	TRBJ1-2	TGTGCCAGCAGTTTCAGGAGTCCTAACTATGGCTACACCTTC	CASSFRSPNYGYTF
few	TRBD1	15	TRBV7-9	TRBJ1-4	TGTGCCAGCAGCTTGGGGGACAGAACATGGGAAAAACTGTTTTTT	CASSLGDRTWEKLFF
-	-	14	TRBV18	TRBJ1-1	TGTGCCAGCTCACCCGACAGTGGATCCAATAAAGCTTTCTTT	CASSPDSGSNKAFF
-	-	17	TRBV12-5	TRBJ2-7	TGTGCTAGTGGTTTTTGGTCAGGGGTACAAAAGACCTACGAGCAGTACTTC	CASGFWSGVQKTYEQYF
-	-	16	TRBV6-4	TRBJ1-5	TGTGCCAGCATCCCCCTCGGCCACAATAGCAATCAGCCCCAGCATTTT	CASIPLGHNSNQPQHF
-	TRBD2	13	TRBV12-3/TRBV12-4	TRBJ2-1	TGTGCCAGCACCCGACTAGCGGGAAATGAGCAGTTCTTC	CASTRLAGNEQFF
-	-	16	TRBV7-2	TRBJ2-5	TGTGCCAGCAGCTTAGCGGGGACGGCCGCTGGTGGGACCCAGTACTTC	CASSLAGTAAGGTQYF
-	-	12	TRBV29-1	TRBJ1-1	TGCAGCGTTGAAGTCCTGAACACTGAAGCTTTCTTT	CSVEVLNTEAFF
-	-	13	TRBV19	TRBJ1-5	TGTGCCAGTAGTCCAAGAGGACGAGAGGTCCAGCATTTT	CASSPRGREVQHF
-	-	17	TRBV15	TRBJ2-2	TGTGCCACCAGCAGACCCCCGGGGAGGCTGAACACCGGGGAGCTGTTTTTT	CATSRPPGRLNTGELFF
-	-	16	TRBV6-1	TRBJ2-5	TGTGCCAGCAGTGAACCCGGACGACTGTTCCAAGAGACCCAGTACTTC	CASSEPGRLFQETQYF
-	TRBD1	12	TRBV9	TRBJ1-2	TGTGCCAGCAGAGACAGGGTCTATGGCTACACCTTC	CASRDRVYGYTF
-	TRBD1	16	TRBV28	TRBJ2-7	TGTGCCAGCAGTCGGGGGCAGGGGGCAGTAACCTACGAGCAGTACTTC	CASSRGQGAVTYEQYF
-	-	10	TRBV6-5	TRBJ2-7	TGTGCCACCCGGAGGGGAGAGCAGTACTTC	CATRRGEQYF
-	TRBD1	14	TRBV19	TRBJ1-6	TGTGCCAGTAGTACAGGGGGCTCTAATTCACCCCTCCACTTT	CASSTGGSNSPLHF
-	-	13	TRBV5-6	TRBJ1-1	TGTGCCAGCAGCCCAGGGGTATCGACTGAAGCTTTCTTT	CASSPGVSTEAFF
-	-	16	TRBV27	TRBJ2-2	TGTGCCAGCAGTTTAGAAACGTCCAGGGTGGTCGGGGAGCTGTTTTTT	CASSLETSRVVGELFF
once	-	15	TRBV4-3	TRBJ1-2	TGCGCCAGCAGCCAAGATCTGGAGACGAAGTATGGCTACACCTTC	CASSQDLETKYGYTF
-	-	13	TRBV5-8	TRBJ1-2	TGTGCCAGCCCGCGGGGGGTCTTCTATGGCTACACCTTC	CASPRGVFYGYTF
once	-	13	TRBV6-2/TRBV6-3	TRBJ2-7	TGTGCCAGCAGTGCCGGGCGCTCCTACGAGCAGTACTTC	CASSAGRSYEQYF
-	-	14	TRBV2	TRBJ2-3	TGTGCCAGCAGAGAGGATTCACACACAGATACGCAGTATTTT	CASREDSHTDTQYF